Each of the 18 T cell receptor beta chains below was sequenced from the same sample in a study of T cells in Graves' hyperthyroidism and ophthalmopathy. Authors of the study amplified TCR beta CDR3 regions from RNA transcripts. Carried out on the TCR CDR3, a first-round RT-PCR used the HTBI primer set. TCRdb fed the multiplex PCR reads into MiXCR, producing one record per CDR3 protein. The sample has 500,000 to 650,000 distinct CDR3 sequences; about 14% are singletons. The sequenced material came from blood. These receptors were taken from a woman in her thirties or forties with Graves' hyperthyroidism.

This clonotype showed up many times. This chain uses TRBV12-3 or TRBV12-4 with TRBJ2-1; possibly TRBD1 for D (6 bases). The length of the CDR3 is 15 residues. The ends were cut back, 6 bases at V and 3 bases at J, with 15 bases in the middle. Written as DNA, the CDR3 is TGTGCCAGCAGAGGCGAGGGGGAGAACTACAATGAGCAGTTCTTC. Translating gives CASRGEGENYNEQFF.

This chain joins TRBV19 and TRBJ1-1; D gene ambiguous. With 8 bases removed from V and 0 bases from J, the gap between germline ends came to 10 bases. Germline CDR1 and CDR2: LNHDA and SQIVND (reference sequence). The CDR3 runs to 13 residues. The CDR3 nucleotides are TGTGCCAGTTCGGCTCAGCTGAACACTGAAGCTTTCTTT. Translated: CASSAQLNTEAFF.

This clonotype was counted at least ten times. A junction end diverges from the germline sequence, so it may reflect a read error. This chain connects TRBV5-1 to TRBJ1-1; D gene unclear. The CDR3 runs 14 residues. CDR1 is SGHRS and CDR2 is YFSETQ in the germline V gene. The CDR3 spells CASSLGAANTEAFF. The CDR3, as DNA: TGTGCCAGCAGCTTAGGCGCGGCGAACACTGAAGCTTTCTTT.

The sample holds many counts of this clonotype. The chain uses TRBV7-9 and TRBJ2-7; D is possibly TRBD1 (6 bases). This CDR3 has 15 residues. Germline V gene lookup returns CDR1 SEHNR and CDR2 FQNEAQ (reference sequence). Between the trimmed V and J ends, which lost 5 bases and 2 bases, there was a span of 16 bases. The CDR3 bases are TGTGCCAGCAGCGGAAGAGACAGGCCGGCCTACGAGCAGTACTTC. Translating it yields CASSGRDRPAYEQYF.

This clonotype occurred many times. The chain couples TRBV6-1 to TRBJ1-2; 8 bases match TRBD1. Germline assignment: CDR1 MNHNS and CDR2 SASEGT. The CDR3 sequence is 14 residues long. J gave up 5 bases and V 5 bases, and 7 bases lay outside the gene matches. CDR3 residues: CASSLDRGSYGYTF. The CDR3 DNA sequence: TGTGCCAGCAGTTTAGACAGGGGAAGTTATGGCTACACCTTC.

Note on this clonotype: A much larger clonotype is one base distant, so this may be a read error. V usage is TRBV28 and J usage is TRBJ2-6, with unresolved D. The germline V gene encodes CDR1 MDHEN and CDR2 SYDVKM. The CDR3 runs 17 residues. Trimming cost V 8 bases and J 0 bases, with 17 bases left between them. The CDR3 bases are TGTGCCAGCTCCGCGGACGGGTCCAGCTCTGGGGCCAACGTCCTGACTTTC. This gives the protein CASSADGSSSGANVLTF.

This clonotype came up many times. The rearrangement links TRBV6-5 to TRBJ2-7, with a tentative D call TRBD1 (6 bases). Germline CDR1 and CDR2: MNHEY and SVGAGI. This CDR3 is built from 15 residues. Trimming shortened V by 2 bases and J by 2 bases, and 13 bases separated the two germline ends. For the CDR3, the DNA is TGTGCCAGCAGTTACCTCCGGGACACTGCCTACGAGCAGTACTTC. It yields the protein CASSYLRDTAYEQYF.

At least ten counts were recorded for this clonotype. This chain uses TRBV11-2 with TRBJ1-4; the D is unclear. The CDR3 is made up of 15 amino acids. Germline V CDR1 and CDR2: SGHAT, FQNNGV. Trimming shortened V by 2 bases and J by 7 bases, and 14 bases separated the two germline ends. CDR3 nucleotides: TGTGCCAGCAGCTTACAAAGCGGACCCGTTGAAAAACTGTTTTTT. Translated: CASSLQSGPVEKLFF.

The sample holds a few counts of this clonotype. The chain combines TRBV5-6 with TRBJ1-1; 7 bases are shared with TRBD1. Looked up from germline, CDR1 is SGHDT and CDR2 is YYEEEE. The CDR3 loop spans 14 amino acids. V gave up 4 bases and J gave up 4 bases; unmatched junction bases: 7. The CDR3 region is CASSPTGRGTEAFF. The CDR3, as DNA: TGTGCCAGCAGCCCGACAGGGCGGGGCACTGAAGCTTTCTTT. Together with reference TRBV5-6 and TRBJ1-1, the CDR3 gives the full variable domain: DAGVTQSPTHLIKTRGQQVTLRCSPKSGHDTVSWYQQALGQGPQFIFQYYEEEERQRGNFPDRFSGHQFPNYSSELNVNALLLGDSALYLCASSPTGRGTEAFFGQGTRLTVV.

This clonotype was seen repeatedly, ten times or more. The chain has TRBV5-1 and TRBJ2-3, with D perhaps TRBD1 or TRBD2 (6 bases each). Germline CDR1 and CDR2: SGHRS and YFSETQ. V was pared by 3 bases and J by 2 bases, with 16 bases between. This CDR3 contains 16 residues. The CDR3 DNA is TGCGCCAGCAGCTCGGGGGCCTTGTCCTCCACAGATACGCAGTATTTT. This sequence encodes CASSSGALSSTDTQYF.

The chain joins TRBV28 to TRBJ2-5; possible D gene TRBD1, 5 bases. Germline values: CDR1 MDHEN, CDR2 SYDVKM. Trimming took off 3 bases at V and 14 bases at J, with 13 bases between the two ends. This CDR3 region has 11 residues. DNA of the CDR3: TGTGCCAGCAGTTTTAGAAGGGGTCTATACTTC. This encodes CASSFRRGLYF.

The chain joins TRBV25-1 to TRBJ1-6, with D uncertain. The CDR3 loop spans 12 amino acids. Germline V gene lookup returns CDR1 MGHDK and CDR2 SYGVNS. Trimming took off 6 bases at V and 7 bases at J, with 7 bases between the two ends. This CDR3 reads CASSQANSPLHF. The CDR3 DNA sequence: TGTGCCAGCAGCCAGGCAAATTCACCCCTCCACTTT.

This clonotype turned up a few times. This sequence joins TRBV20-1 and TRBJ2-3; D is ambiguous. The V and J ends lost 3 bases and 2 bases respectively, with 15 bases between them. This CDR3 has 15 residues. The V gene's germline CDR1 is DFQATT and CDR2 SNEGSKA (reference sequence). The CDR3 reads CSASLSQAPTDTQYF. CDR3 DNA: TGCAGTGCTAGTCTTAGTCAGGCCCCCACAGATACGCAGTATTTT.

This clonotype came up many times. The gene calls are TRBV11-2 and TRBJ2-5; 13 nucleotides align to TRBD2. V shed 5 bases and J 5 bases; nucleotides not matched to a gene: 5. Germline V CDR1 and CDR2: SGHAT, FQNNGV. The CDR3 is 15 amino acids. CDR3 nucleotide sequence: TGTGCCAGCAGCCCGGGACTAGCGGGATGGGAGACCCAGTACTTC. It is translated as CASSPGLAGWETQYF.

In its sample, this clonotype was seen many times. In DNA, the CDR3 is TGTGCCAGCAGCTTAATTCCAGGGGCGCAGGGGGCCAACGTCCTGACTTTC. Translating it yields CASSLIPGAQGANVLTF. The gene calls are TRBV7-3 and TRBJ2-6; perhaps TRBD1 as D (6 bases). Germline V gives CDR1 SGHTA, CDR2 FQGTGA. This CDR3 has 17 residues. Trimming removed 1 base at V and 4 bases at J, with 14 bases between.

This clonotype came up many times. The V call is TRBV5-1, the J call TRBJ2-3; 7 nucleotides match TRBD2. This CDR3 contains 17 residues. Germline loops: CDR1 SGHRS, CDR2 YFSETQ. The ends lost 4 bases at V and 2 bases at J; junction bases unmatched: 13. Written as DNA, the CDR3 is TGCGCCAGCAGCCTCCGAGTGCCTAGCGGTTCCACAGATACGCAGTATTTT. Protein: CASSLRVPSGSTDTQYF.

This clonotype was seen only a few times. The chain carries TRBV27 and TRBJ1-1; TRBD1 is a possible D gene (5 bases). V gave up 5 bases and J gave up 7 bases, with 14 bases separating them. The CDR3 loop spans 13 amino acids. Per the germline V gene, CDR1 is MNHEY and CDR2 is SMNVEV (reference sequence). The CDR3 is CASSGGGGGEAFF. Here the CDR3 DNA reads TGTGCCAGCAGTGGGGGGGGGGGAGGTGAAGCTTTCTTT.

This clonotype was picked up many times. The chain links TRBV19 to TRBJ1-5; D is possibly TRBD1 (5 bases). Trimming left V 7 bases short and J 3 bases short, with 10 bases between. The CDR3 has 13 residues. Germline CDR1 reads LNHDA; CDR2 reads SQIVND (reference sequence). DNA for the CDR3: TGTGCCAGTAACAAGGGGACCAATCAGCCCCAGCATTTT. This translates into CASNKGTNQPQHF.